This T cell receptor (beta chain) was recovered during a study of Ad26.COV2.S vaccination and SARS-CoV-2 variants. Findings of the study overall: Overall T cell responses may have been underestimated by the analyses of TCR breadth and depth.

Germline V lookup: CDR1 WSHSY, CDR2 SAAADI. V was cut by 2 bases and J by 4 bases, with 17 bases left in between. The CDR3 loop spans 17 amino acids. Details on this clone: Its matching antigen is unknown.

The table came from immunoSEQ multiplex PCR; TCRdb's copy has only in-frame clones and leaves some out. Found here are roughly 100,000 clones, about three quarters of them singletons; the top ten hold around a sixth. The V gene is TRBV10-2, the J gene TRBJ1-4, with D possibly TRBD1 on 6 matching bases. The sequences come from peripheral blood, collected after recovery from COVID-19. This sequence was found in a human donor who had recovered from COVID-19. CDR3 DNA: TGCGCCAGCAGTGAGGTGACAGGCCTATTTTTTAATGAAAAACTGTTTTTT. It encodes CASSEVTGLFFNEKLFF.